Listed below are T cell receptor beta chains from one sample, sequenced in a study of cytomegalovirus exposure and HLA in healthy donors. Repertoires were generated with immunoSEQ multiplex PCR, while TCRdb's copy carries only in-frame clones and drops some. The sample yields about 150,000 clones, roughly 80% seen once. The sequenced material came from PBMCs. The receptors derive from a middle-aged man in good health and CMV-seropositive. Both conserved end residues are part of each CDR3. Fields, in order: D gene, V gene, J gene, clone size, CDR3 protein, CDR3 DNA. D genes are given only for firm matches. Clone size appears in some rows only: once, few, many, or a class for an expanded clone.

D gene: TRBD2
V gene: TRBV7-2
J gene: TRBJ2-3
clone size: NA
CDR3 protein: CASSLGTSGRDTQYF
CDR3 DNA: TGTGCCAGCAGCTTGGGGACTAGCGGGAGGGATACGCAGTATTTT

D gene: NA
V gene: TRBV7-2
J gene: TRBJ1-2
clone size: NA
CDR3 protein: CASSLSFDRGYTF
CDR3 DNA: TGTGCCAGCAGCTTAAGTTTCGACAGAGGCTACACCTTC

D gene: NA
V gene: TRBV19
J gene: TRBJ1-4
clone size: few
CDR3 protein: CASSAREATNEKLFF
CDR3 DNA: TGTGCCAGTAGTGCGCGGGAGGCAACTAATGAAAAACTGTTTTTT

D gene: TRBD1
V gene: TRBV11-2
J gene: TRBJ1-1
clone size: NA
CDR3 protein: CASSLPRQGPNTEAFF
CDR3 DNA: TGTGCCAGCAGCTTACCCCGACAGGGGCCGAACACTGAAGCTTTCTTT

D gene: TRBD2
V gene: TRBV7-9
J gene: TRBJ2-1
clone size: NA
CDR3 protein: CASSLVAGGPHNEQFF
CDR3 DNA: TGTGCCAGCAGCTTAGTGGCGGGAGGGCCCCACAATGAGCAGTTCTTC

D gene: NA
V gene: TRBV4-1
J gene: TRBJ2-1
clone size: NA
CDR3 protein: CASSQESGWRRSSSYNEQFF
CDR3 DNA: TGCGCCAGCAGCCAAGAATCGGGGTGGAGGAGATCTAGCTCCTACAATGAGCAGTTCTTC

D gene: TRBD1
V gene: TRBV4-2
J gene: TRBJ2-3
clone size: NA
CDR3 protein: CASSQGQGAVDF
CDR3 DNA: TGTGCCAGCAGCCAAGGACAGGGCGCAGTGGATTTT

D gene: TRBD2
V gene: TRBV29-1
J gene: TRBJ2-5
clone size: NA
CDR3 protein: CSASGTQETQYF
CDR3 DNA: TGCAGCGCTAGCGGGACGCAAGAGACCCAGTACTTC

D gene: TRBD2
V gene: TRBV23-1
J gene: TRBJ2-1
clone size: NA
CDR3 protein: CASSQGTSGRADNEQFF
CDR3 DNA: TGCGCCAGCAGTCAAGGTACCAGCGGGAGGGCCGACAATGAGCAGTTCTTC

D gene: TRBD1
V gene: TRBV28
J gene: TRBJ1-2
clone size: NA
CDR3 protein: CASRSLGQGGYGYTF
CDR3 DNA: TGTGCCAGCAGGTCCCTAGGGCAGGGGGGCTATGGCTACACCTTC

D gene: NA
V gene: TRBV27
J gene: TRBJ1-5
clone size: NA
CDR3 protein: CARGGVGDYQPQHF
CDR3 DNA: TGTGCCAGGGGGGGGGTCGGGGATTATCAGCCCCAGCATTTT

D gene: NA
V gene: TRBV6-5
J gene: TRBJ2-3
clone size: once
CDR3 protein: CASSRGTYLDTQYF
CDR3 DNA: TGTGCCAGCAGTCGCGGGACTTACCTAGATACGCAGTATTTT

D gene: TRBD2
V gene: TRBV2
J gene: TRBJ2-1
clone size: NA
CDR3 protein: CASSGRLAYNNEQFF
CDR3 DNA: TGTGCCAGCAGTGGAAGACTAGCGTACAACAATGAGCAGTTCTTC

D gene: NA
V gene: TRBV7-9
J gene: TRBJ1-2
clone size: few
CDR3 protein: CASSLGQGHHGYTF
CDR3 DNA: TGTGCCAGCAGCTTAGGGCAGGGGCATCACGGCTACACCTTC

D gene: NA
V gene: TRBV18
J gene: TRBJ2-1
clone size: NA
CDR3 protein: CASSPLRDLGEQFF
CDR3 DNA: TGTGCCAGCTCACCATTGCGGGATTTGGGAGAGCAGTTCTTC

D gene: NA
V gene: TRBV5-6
J gene: TRBJ2-7
clone size: NA
CDR3 protein: CASSLHLTAPLYEQYF
CDR3 DNA: TGTGCCAGCAGTTTACACCTCACAGCTCCTCTCTACGAGCAGTACTTC

D gene: NA
V gene: TRBV6-4
J gene: TRBJ2-7
clone size: NA
CDR3 protein: CACENRNRDHVYEQYF
CDR3 DNA: TGTGCCTGCGAAAACCGTAACAGGGACCATGTCTACGAGCAGTACTTC

D gene: NA
V gene: TRBV7-2
J gene: TRBJ2-7
clone size: NA
CDR3 protein: CASSSRLGPYEQYF
CDR3 DNA: TGTGCCAGCAGCTCCCGACTAGGCCCCTACGAGCAGTACTTC

D gene: NA
V gene: TRBV4-2
J gene: TRBJ2-3
clone size: NA
CDR3 protein: CASSQDLSERPTDTQYF
CDR3 DNA: TGTGCCAGCAGCCAAGATTTAAGTGAGCGGCCCACAGATACGCAGTATTTT

D gene: NA
V gene: TRBV14
J gene: TRBJ2-5
clone size: NA
CDR3 protein: CASSRGQKRQETQYF
CDR3 DNA: TGTGCCAGCAGCCGCGGACAGAAAAGGCAAGAGACCCAGTACTTC

D gene: TRBD2
V gene: TRBV7-7
J gene: TRBJ2-5
clone size: NA
CDR3 protein: CASSPRTSGQETQYF
CDR3 DNA: TGTGCCAGCAGCCCCCGGACTAGCGGCCAAGAGACCCAGTACTTC

D gene: NA
V gene: TRBV9
J gene: TRBJ2-2
clone size: NA
CDR3 protein: CASSPAGLGPGELFF
CDR3 DNA: TGTGCCAGCAGTCCGGCCGGACTGGGTCCCGGGGAGCTGTTTTTT

D gene: NA
V gene: TRBV7-3
J gene: TRBJ2-3
clone size: NA
CDR3 protein: CASSPGLSTDTQYF
CDR3 DNA: TGTGCCAGCAGCCCGGGTTTAAGCACAGATACGCAGTATTTT

D gene: NA
V gene: TRBV27
J gene: TRBJ1-4
clone size: NA
CDR3 protein: CASSLAGANEKLFF
CDR3 DNA: TGTGCCAGCAGTTTAGCAGGGGCTAATGAAAAACTGTTTTTT

D gene: NA
V gene: TRBV21-1
J gene: TRBJ2-7
clone size: once
CDR3 protein: CASSVQTSGGSYEQYF
CDR3 DNA: TGTGCCAGCAGCGTCCAAACTAGCGGGGGCTCCTACGAGCAGTACTTC

D gene: NA
V gene: TRBV6-1
J gene: TRBJ2-1
clone size: NA
CDR3 protein: CASSSTYNEQFF
CDR3 DNA: TGTGCCAGCAGTTCAACCTACAATGAGCAGTTCTTC

D gene: NA
V gene: TRBV4-3
J gene: TRBJ1-5
clone size: NA
CDR3 protein: CASSHDSYSNQPQHF
CDR3 DNA: TGCGCCAGCAGCCACGACAGTTATAGCAATCAGCCCCAGCATTTT

D gene: NA
V gene: TRBV19
J gene: TRBJ2-1
clone size: NA
CDR3 protein: CASSLWRGSSYNEQFF
CDR3 DNA: TGTGCCAGTAGTTTATGGCGGGGTAGCTCCTACAATGAGCAGTTCTTC

D gene: TRBD1
V gene: TRBV14
J gene: TRBJ1-2
clone size: NA
CDR3 protein: CASSQRGTPGQGIYGYTF
CDR3 DNA: TGTGCCAGCAGCCAACGGGGCACACCGGGACAGGGAATCTATGGCTACACCTTC

D gene: TRBD2
V gene: TRBV5-1
J gene: TRBJ2-5
clone size: NA
CDR3 protein: CASNGGSQETQYF
CDR3 DNA: TGCGCCAGCAATGGCGGGAGCCAAGAGACCCAGTACTTC

D gene: TRBD2
V gene: TRBV19
J gene: TRBJ2-7
clone size: few
CDR3 protein: CASSIGTSGSYEQYF
CDR3 DNA: TGTGCCAGTAGTATAGGGACTAGCGGGAGTTACGAGCAGTACTTC

D gene: NA
V gene: TRBV19
J gene: TRBJ1-1
clone size: few
CDR3 protein: CASSTKRQVMNTEAFF
CDR3 DNA: TGTGCCAGTAGTACCAAACGACAGGTGATGAACACTGAAGCTTTCTTT

D gene: NA
V gene: TRBV2
J gene: TRBJ2-2
clone size: few
CDR3 protein: CASSPDSPGGELFF
CDR3 DNA: TGTGCCAGCAGTCCGGACTCTCCGGGCGGGGAGCTGTTTTTT

D gene: TRBD2
V gene: TRBV5-8
J gene: TRBJ2-5
clone size: NA
CDR3 protein: CASSFPAGSETQYF
CDR3 DNA: TGTGCCAGCAGCTTCCCAGCGGGATCGGAGACCCAGTACTTC

D gene: NA
V gene: TRBV28
J gene: TRBJ2-5
clone size: few
CDR3 protein: CASQSTGRGDQETQYF
CDR3 DNA: TGTGCCAGCCAATCTACAGGGAGGGGGGACCAAGAGACCCAGTACTTC

D gene: NA
V gene: TRBV25-1
J gene: TRBJ1-1
clone size: NA
CDR3 protein: CASSLSLGGWDTEAFF
CDR3 DNA: TGTGCCAGCAGTCTATCCTTGGGGGGGTGGGACACTGAAGCTTTCTTT

D gene: NA
V gene: TRBV6-1
J gene: TRBJ2-3
clone size: NA
CDR3 protein: CASCRGRTDTQYF
CDR3 DNA: TGTGCCAGCTGCAGGGGACGCACAGATACGCAGTATTTT